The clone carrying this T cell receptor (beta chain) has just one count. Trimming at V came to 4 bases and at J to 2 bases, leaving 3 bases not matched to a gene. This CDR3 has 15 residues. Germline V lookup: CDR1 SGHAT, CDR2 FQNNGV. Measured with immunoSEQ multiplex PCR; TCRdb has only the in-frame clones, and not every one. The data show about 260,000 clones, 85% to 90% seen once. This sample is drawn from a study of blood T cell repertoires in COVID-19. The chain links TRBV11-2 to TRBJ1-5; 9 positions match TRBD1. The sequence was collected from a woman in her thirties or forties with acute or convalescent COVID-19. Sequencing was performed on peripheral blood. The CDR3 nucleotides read TGTGCCAGCAGCTCACAGGGGGCGGGCAATCAGCCCCAGCATTTT. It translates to CASSSQGAGNQPQHF.